This T cell receptor beta chain is from a study of PD-1 blockade in classical Hodgkin lymphoma. For the study at large: Intravenous infusions of nivolumab 3 mg/kg reached patients every 2 weeks.

Trimming removed 5 bases at V and 2 bases at J, with 10 bases between. CDR1 is SGHRS, CDR2 YFSETQ, per germline. CDR3 length equals 13 residues. Time point denoted: cycle 4 day 1 (C4D1), after less than 7 weeks of nivolumab. Each patient relapsed following autologous stem cell transplantation, and prior brentuximab vedotin exposure differed. Best outcomes ranged across complete response, partial response and progressive disease. Profiled with immunoSEQ multiplex PCR; TCRdb holds only in-frame clones, not every one. Of more than 40,000 clones in the sample, nearly 70% were seen once. The sample here was peripheral blood mononuclear cells (PBMCs), taken before the fourth cycle of nivolumab. This chain joins TRBV5-1 and TRBJ2-5; D might be TRBD1 or TRBD2, each matching 5 bases. This TCR was sampled from a human donor with classical Hodgkin lymphoma. CDR3 amino acids: CASREGTQETQYF. As DNA, the CDR3 is TGCGCCAGCAGAGAGGGGACGCAAGAGACCCAGTACTTC. The variable domain in full, with the rest retrieved from reference TRBV5-1 and TRBJ2-5, is KAGVTQTPRYLIKTRGQQVTLSCSPISGHRSVSWYQQTPGQGLQFLFEYFSETQRNKGNFPGRFSGRQFSNSRSEMNVSTLELGDSALYLCASREGTQETQYFGPGTRLLVL.